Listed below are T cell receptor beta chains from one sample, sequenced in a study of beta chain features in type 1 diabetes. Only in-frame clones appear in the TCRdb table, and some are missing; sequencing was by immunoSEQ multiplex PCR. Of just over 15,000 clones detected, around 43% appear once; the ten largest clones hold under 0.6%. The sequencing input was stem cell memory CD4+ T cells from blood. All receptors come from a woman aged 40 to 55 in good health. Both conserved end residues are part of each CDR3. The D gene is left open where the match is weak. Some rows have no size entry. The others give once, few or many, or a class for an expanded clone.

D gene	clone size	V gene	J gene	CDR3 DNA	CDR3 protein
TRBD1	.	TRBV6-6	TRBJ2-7	TGTGCCAGCAGTTATACGGGACAGAGCCCCTACGAGCAGTACTTC	CASSYTGQSPYEQYF
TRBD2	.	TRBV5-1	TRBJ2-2	TGCGCCAGCAGCCTGGTGCGGGGGGGCACCGGGGAGCTGTTTTTT	CASSLVRGGTGELFF
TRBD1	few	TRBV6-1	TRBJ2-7	TGTGCCAGCAGTGACACACTCGGGACAGGGGGCTACGAGCAGTACTTC	CASSDTLGTGGYEQYF
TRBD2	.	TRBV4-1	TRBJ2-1	TGCGCCAGCAGCCAAGGGGAGGGACCCTACAATGAGCAGTTCTTC	CASSQGEGPYNEQFF
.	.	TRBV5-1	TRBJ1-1	TGCGCCAGCAGCTTGGCTCCGAACACTGAAGCTTTCTTT	CASSLAPNTEAFF
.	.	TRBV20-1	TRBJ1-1	TGCAGTGCCCGGAGGGAGAAGGGCGCTTTCTTT	CSARREKGAFF
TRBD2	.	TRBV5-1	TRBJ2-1	TGCGCCAGCAGCCAGGCTAGCGGGGGACACAATGAGCAGTTCTTC	CASSQASGGHNEQFF
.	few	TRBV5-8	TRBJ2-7	TGTGCCAGCAGCTTTGGTGGGACTGGCTCCTACGAGCAGTACTTC	CASSFGGTGSYEQYF
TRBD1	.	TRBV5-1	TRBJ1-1	TGCGCCAGCAGCATGGACAGGGGACCTGAAGCTTTCTTT	CASSMDRGPEAFF
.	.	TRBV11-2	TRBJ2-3	TGTGCCAGCAGCTCCCGACTTTGGAGCACAGATACGCAGTATTTT	CASSSRLWSTDTQYF
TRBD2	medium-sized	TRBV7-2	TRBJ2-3	TGTGCCAGCAGCTCCCGACTAGCGGGGGTCGGAGATACGCAGTATTTT	CASSSRLAGVGDTQYF
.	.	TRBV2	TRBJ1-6	TGTGCCAGCAGTGAAGAGGAGCCACCCCTCCACTTT	CASSEEEPPLHF
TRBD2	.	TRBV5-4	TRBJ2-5	TGTGCCAGCAGCTTCCGGTTGTCGGGGGGGCGACAAGAGACCCAGTACTTC	CASSFRLSGGRQETQYF
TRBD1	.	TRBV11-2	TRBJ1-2	TGTGCCAGCAGCTTAGGGACAGGGGGCTACACCTTC	CASSLGTGGYTF
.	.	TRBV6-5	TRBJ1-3	TGTGCCAGCAGTCAGGGGAACACCATATATTTT	CASSQGNTIYF
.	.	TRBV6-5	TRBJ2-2	TGTGCCACCCGGGAAGGCGGGAACACCGGGGAGCTGTTTTTT	CATREGGNTGELFF
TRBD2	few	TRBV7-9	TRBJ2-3	TGTGCCAGCAGCTTAGCGCTGCGGCGGGGGGGCACAGATACGCAGTATTTT	CASSLALRRGGTDTQYF
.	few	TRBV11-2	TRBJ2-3	TGTGCCAGCAGCTTAGTACTGCGGGGTGGCACAGATACGCAGTATTTT	CASSLVLRGGTDTQYF
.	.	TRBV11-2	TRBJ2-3	TGTGCCAGCAGCGAAGCCACAGATACGCAGTATTTT	CASSEATDTQYF
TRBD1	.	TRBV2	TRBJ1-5	TGTGCCAGCACCGACTCAGGGGGCGGCAATCAGCCCCAGCATTTT	CASTDSGGGNQPQHF
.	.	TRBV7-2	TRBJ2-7	TGTGCCAGCAGCTTAGGTCTTAAGCAGTACTTC	CASSLGLKQYF
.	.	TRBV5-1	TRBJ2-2	TGCGCCAGCAGCTTGGATCGGAACACCGGGGAGCTGTTTTTT	CASSLDRNTGELFF
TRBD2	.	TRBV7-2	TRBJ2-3	TGTGCCAGCAGCTCAGGCGGGGGGGCCGGCGCAGATACGCAGTATTTT	CASSSGGGAGADTQYF
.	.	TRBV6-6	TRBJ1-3	TGTGCCAGCAGTTACCCGACAGGAGCCTCTGGAAACACCATATATTTT	CASSYPTGASGNTIYF
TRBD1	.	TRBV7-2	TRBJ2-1	TGTGCCAGCAGCTTGACAGGGGGATCAAGCTCCTACAATGAGCAGTTCTTC	CASSLTGGSSSYNEQFF
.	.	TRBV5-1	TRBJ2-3	TGCGCCAGCAGCTCCGGGGGGCGTGGAGATACGCAGTATTTT	CASSSGGRGDTQYF
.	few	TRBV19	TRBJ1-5	TGTGCCAGTACCCTGCGGGCCCGAGGGGGGACTAGTCAGCCCCAGCATTTT	CASTLRARGGTSQPQHF
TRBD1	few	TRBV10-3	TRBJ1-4	TGTGCCATCAGTGAAAGCCGGGACAGGGTGGAACTGTTTTTT	CAISESRDRVELFF
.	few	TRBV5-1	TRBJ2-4	TGCGCCAGCAGCTTCCTTCTAGCCAAAAACATTCAGTACTTC	CASSFLLAKNIQYF
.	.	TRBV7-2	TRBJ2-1	TGTGCCAGCAGTGGACTACGGTCGGGCAATGAGCAGTTCTTC	CASSGLRSGNEQFF
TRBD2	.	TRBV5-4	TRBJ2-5	TGTGCCAGCACCGGAGCTTGGACTAGCGGGGTCCAAGAGACCCAGTACTTC	CASTGAWTSGVQETQYF
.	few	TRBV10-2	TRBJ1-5	TGCGCCAGCAGTAGGGGGGGGAGCAATCAGCCCCAGCATTTT	CASSRGGSNQPQHF
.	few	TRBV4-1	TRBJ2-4	TGCGCCAGCAGCCCCGGGAACGGACCAAAAGCCAAAAACATTCAGTACTTC	CASSPGNGPKAKNIQYF
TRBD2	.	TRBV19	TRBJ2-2	TGTGCCAGTTCCCTGGGACTAGCGGGGGGGCCGAACACCGGGGAGCTGTTTTTT	CASSLGLAGGPNTGELFF
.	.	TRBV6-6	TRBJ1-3	TGTGCCAGCAGGCTCAGGGGAAACTCTGGAAACACCATATATTTT	CASRLRGNSGNTIYF
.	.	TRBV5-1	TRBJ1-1	TGCGCCAGCAGCTTGGGTGGTTGGGGGGGCTCGAACACTGAAGCTTTCTTT	CASSLGGWGGSNTEAFF
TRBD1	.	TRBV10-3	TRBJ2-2	TGTGCCATCAGTGTTACGGGACAGCCGAACACCGGGGAGCTGTTTTTT	CAISVTGQPNTGELFF
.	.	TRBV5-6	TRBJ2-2	TGTGCCAGCAGCGCCGAAACTAGACAGGTTTTGAACACCGGGGAGCTGTTTTTT	CASSAETRQVLNTGELFF
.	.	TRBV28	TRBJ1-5	TGTGCCAGCATCGCTAGTGGTCAGCCCCAGCATTTT	CASIASGQPQHF
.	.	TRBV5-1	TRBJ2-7	TGCGCCAGCAGCTTGGTAGGGAGCTCCTACGAGCAGTACTTC	CASSLVGSSYEQYF
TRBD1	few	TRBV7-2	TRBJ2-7	TGTGCCAGCAGCTCCCGGACAGGTCGACAGTACTTC	CASSSRTGRQYF